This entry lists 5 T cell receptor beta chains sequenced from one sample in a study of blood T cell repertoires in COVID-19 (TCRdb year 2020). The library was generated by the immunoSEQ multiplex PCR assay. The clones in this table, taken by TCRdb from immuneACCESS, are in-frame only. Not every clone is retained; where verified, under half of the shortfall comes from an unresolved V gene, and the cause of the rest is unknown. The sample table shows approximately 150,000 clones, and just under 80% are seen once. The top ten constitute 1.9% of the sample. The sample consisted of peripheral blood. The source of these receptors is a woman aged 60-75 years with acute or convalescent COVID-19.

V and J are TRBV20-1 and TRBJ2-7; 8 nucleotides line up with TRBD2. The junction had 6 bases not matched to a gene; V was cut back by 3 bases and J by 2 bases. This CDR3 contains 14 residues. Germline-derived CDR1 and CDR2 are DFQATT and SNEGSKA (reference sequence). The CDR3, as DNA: TGCAGTGCTAGTTCGGGAGGGCCGACCTACGAGCAGTACTTC. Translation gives CSASSGGPTYEQYF.

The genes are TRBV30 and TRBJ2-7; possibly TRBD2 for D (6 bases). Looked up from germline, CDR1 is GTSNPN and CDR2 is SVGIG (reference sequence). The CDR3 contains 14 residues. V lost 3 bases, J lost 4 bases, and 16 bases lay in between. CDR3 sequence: CAWRGTWGAYEQYF. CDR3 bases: TGTGCCTGGAGGGGGACTTGGGGAGCGTACGAGCAGTACTTC.

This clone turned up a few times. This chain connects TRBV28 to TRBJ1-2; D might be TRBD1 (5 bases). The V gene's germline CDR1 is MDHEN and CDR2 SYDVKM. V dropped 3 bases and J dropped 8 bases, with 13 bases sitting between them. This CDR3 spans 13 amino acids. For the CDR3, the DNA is TGTGCCAGCAGTTTCGGCAGGGTGTGGGGCTACACCTTC. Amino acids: CASSFGRVWGYTF.

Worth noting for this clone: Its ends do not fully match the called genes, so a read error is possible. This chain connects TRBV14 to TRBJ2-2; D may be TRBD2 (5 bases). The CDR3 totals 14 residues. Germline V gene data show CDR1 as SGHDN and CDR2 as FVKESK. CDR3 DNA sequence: TGTGCCAGCAGCCAAGAACCGAACACCGGGGAGCTGCTTTTT. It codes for CASSQEPNTGELLF.

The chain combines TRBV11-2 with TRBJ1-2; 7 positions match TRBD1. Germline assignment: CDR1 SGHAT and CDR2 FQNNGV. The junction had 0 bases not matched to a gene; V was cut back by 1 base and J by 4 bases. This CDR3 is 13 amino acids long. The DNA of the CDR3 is TGTGCCAGCAGCTTAGGGGACAGCTATGGCTACACCTTC. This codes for CASSLGDSYGYTF.